Following are 21 T cell receptor beta chains from one sample sequenced in a study of cytomegalovirus exposure and HLA in healthy donors (dated by TCRdb to 2017 to 2019). The library was made by the immunoSEQ multiplex PCR assay. For the multiplex PCR, a mixture combining 60 forward primers for TCR Vbeta segments and 13 reverse primers for TCR Jbeta segments was used. TCRdb took over this immuneACCESS table, retaining in-frame rearrangements with V and J assigned. Such tables are incomplete; in checked studies, under half of the missing clones stem from an unresolved V gene, and the remainder is unexplained. Counted in this sample were about 68,000 clones; over 75% of them appeared once. The ten largest clones take up 6.5% to 8% of the sample. Sequencing was done on a sample of PBMCs. The origin of the receptors is a human donor in good health.

This clone was seen a handful of times. V is TRBV5-4 and J is TRBJ1-4, with 11 positions matching TRBD1. Germline values: CDR1 SGHNT, CDR2 YYREEE (reference sequence). The CDR3 extends over 14 amino acids. With 4 bases clipped from V and 11 bases from J, the junction kept 7 bases outside the gene matches. The CDR3 spells CASSTDRGLGKLFF. DNA for the CDR3: TGTGCCAGCAGCACGGACAGGGGGCTCGGGAAACTGTTTTTT.

The rearrangement links TRBV11-2 to TRBJ2-5, with D tentatively TRBD1 (6 bases). The germline gives CDR1 SGHAT, CDR2 FQNNGV. The ends were cut back, 4 bases at V and 5 bases at J, with 14 bases in the middle. The CDR3 extends over 14 amino acids. CDR3 DNA sequence: TGTGCCAGCAGCTGGGACACTGCCGGGGAGACCCAGTACTTC. Translating gives CASSWDTAGETQYF.

A single count supports this clone. The rearrangement uses TRBV28 and TRBJ2-7; 12 bases are a match to TRBD2. Unmatched junction bases numbered 10, after V lost 6 bases and J lost 7 bases. The CDR3 has 15 amino acids. Germline lookup yields CDR1 MDHEN and CDR2 SYDVKM. The CDR3 coding sequence is TGTGCCAGCAGCCCTAGCGGGGGGGCCCGGGGGGAGCAGTACTTC. Amino acids: CASSPSGGARGEQYF.

The chain joins TRBV7-2 to TRBJ2-5, with no clear D. Trimming shortened V by 3 bases and J by 2 bases, and 7 bases separated the two germline ends. Per germline, CDR1 SGHTA and CDR2 FQGNSA. This CDR3 region has 13 residues. This chain's CDR3 is CASSFTVQETQYF. The CDR3 DNA reads as TGTGCCAGCAGCTTCACTGTTCAAGAGACCCAGTACTTC.

The CDR3 sequence: CASSVGGPRETEAFF. The CDR3 DNA is TGTGCCAGCAGCGTTGGCGGGCCGAGGGAAACTGAAGCTTTCTTT. The chain carries TRBV9 and TRBJ1-1; D gene uncertain. V was clipped by 2 bases and J by 5 bases, with 16 bases between them. In germline, CDR1 is SGDLS, CDR2 YYNGEE. The CDR3 is 15 amino acids.

V gene TRBV7-2 combines with J gene TRBJ2-1; 9 bases align to TRBD1. Per germline, CDR1 SGHTA and CDR2 FQGNSA. Trimming took 5 bases from V and 5 from J; bases not matched to a gene: 16. This CDR3 contains 18 residues. The CDR3 nucleotides are TGTGCCAGCAGCCCTTTCGGCGTTTGGGGACAGGGTCACAATGAGCAGTTCTTC. Translating gives CASSPFGVWGQGHNEQFF.

The gene calls are TRBV19 and TRBJ2-5; D uncertain. Trimming removed 3 bases from V and 6 bases from J, with 11 bases in between. The CDR3 runs to 13 residues. The V gene's germline CDR1 is LNHDA and CDR2 SQIVND (reference sequence). CDR3 nucleotide sequence: TGTGCCAGTAGTATGTCCTCAGAACAGACCCAGTACTTC. Encoded protein: CASSMSSEQTQYF.

This chain links TRBV7-3 with TRBJ2-7, with 9 bases fitting TRBD1. The CDR3 loop spans 14 amino acids. V lost 5 bases to trimming and J lost 4 bases; unmatched junction nucleotides: 6. Per the germline V gene, CDR1 is SGHTA and CDR2 is FQGTGA. Here the CDR3 reads CASSRDRASYEQYF. CDR3 DNA: TGTGCCAGCAGCCGGGACAGGGCGAGTTACGAGCAGTACTTC. The full variable domain, with the rest looked up from reference TRBV7-3 and TRBJ2-7, is GAGVSQTPSNKVTEKGKYVELRCDPISGHTALYWYRQSLGQGPEFLIYFQGTGAADDSGLPNDRFFAVRPEGSVSTLKIQRTERGDSAVYLCASSRDRASYEQYFGPGTRLTVT.

The rearrangement uses TRBV23-1 and TRBJ2-3; D remains ambiguous. TRBV23-1 is classed as an ORF, of uncertain function. CDR3 length: 13 residues. V lost 7 bases to trimming and J lost 5 bases, with 13 bases between them. The CDR3 sequence: CASTLTPLDTQYF. CDR3 sequence (DNA): TGCGCCAGCACCCTAACCCCCCTAGATACGCAGTATTTT.

V gene TRBV6-6 combines with J gene TRBJ1-5, with no clear D. Germline V gene data show CDR1 as MNHNY and CDR2 as SVGAGI (reference sequence). V lost 5 bases and J 6 bases, leaving 11 bases between the germline ends. CDR3 length: 13 amino acids. CDR3 residues: CASSIEGGQPQHF. The CDR3 DNA is TGTGCCAGCAGTATAGAGGGTGGTCAGCCCCAGCATTTT.

This chain joins TRBV7-2 and TRBJ2-1; 16 bases align to TRBD2. V lost 3 bases and J lost 9; bases outside the gene matches: 2. There are 15 residues in the CDR3. Germline lookup yields CDR1 SGHTA and CDR2 FQGNSA. As DNA, the CDR3 is TGTGCCAGCAGCTTCGGGACTAGCGGGGGGGGTGAGCAGTTCTTC. Translated: CASSFGTSGGGEQFF.

Judged by abundance, this clone is medium-sized. The rearrangement uses TRBV28 and TRBJ1-4; perhaps TRBD1 as D (5 bases). The CDR3 is made up of 14 amino acids. V lost 8 bases, J lost 4 bases, and 14 bases lay in between. Germline V lookup: CDR1 MDHEN, CDR2 SYDVKM. CDR3 sequence reads: CASELSGNNEKLFF. The CDR3, as DNA: TGTGCCAGCGAGTTGTCAGGGAATAATGAAAAACTGTTTTTT.

The rearrangement links TRBV30 to TRBJ2-5; 8 bases agree with TRBD1. The CDR3 consists of 13 residues. Germline CDR1 and CDR2: GTSNPN and SVGIG (reference sequence). The V segment lost 3 bases and the J segment 5 bases; nucleotides outside the gene matches: 5. CDR3 in DNA: TGTGCCTGGAGGGACAGGGTCGGGGAGACCCAGTACTTC. Its translation is CAWRDRVGETQYF. Full variable domain (missing parts from reference TRBV30 and TRBJ2-5): SQTIHQWPATLVQPVGSPLSLECTVEGTSNPNLYWYRQAAGRGLQLLFYSVGIGQISSEVPQNLSASRPQDRQFILSSKKLLLSDSGFYLCAWRDRVGETQYFGPGTRLLVL.

About this clone: The junction does not match germline at one end; this may be a read error. This chain links TRBV27 with TRBJ2-7, with a possible D match to TRBD1 (6 bases). Germline assignment: CDR1 MNHEY and CDR2 SMNVEV (reference sequence). This CDR3 spans 14 amino acids. CDR3 protein: CASSYRDISCEQYF. In nucleotides, the CDR3 is TGTGCCAGCAGCTACCGGGACATTTCCTGCGAGCAGTACTTC.

The J gene is TRBJ1-2, the V gene TRBV5-1; no firm D call. Trimming left V 0 bases short and J 3 bases short, with 6 bases between. The CDR3 is made up of 13 amino acids. Germline assignment: CDR1 SGHRS and CDR2 YFSETQ. In DNA, the CDR3 is TGCGCCAGCAGCTTGGTTATTCACTATGGCTACACCTTC. Protein: CASSLVIHYGYTF.

This clone was observed a handful of times. CDR3 coding DNA: TGTGCCAGCAGTAGGGGGACAGCTTACAATGAGCAGTTCTTC. This gives the protein CASSRGTAYNEQFF. The chain recombines TRBV25-1 with TRBJ2-1; TRBD1 aligns across 7 bases. The germline V gene has CDR1 MGHDK and CDR2 SYGVNS. The trim removed 5 bases at V and 4 bases at J, leaving 5 bases unmatched. The CDR3 is 14 amino acids.

With regard to this clone: The junction does not match germline at one end; this may be a read error. This rearrangement joins TRBV7-9 to TRBJ1-6, with a tentative D call TRBD1 (6 bases). This CDR3 is built from 16 residues. Germline values: CDR1 SEHNR, CDR2 FQNEAQ (reference sequence). In DNA, the CDR3 is TGTTCCAGCAGCCCTAGAGGGGGTGACCATAATTCACCCCTCCACTTT. Its translation: CSSSPRGGDHNSPLHF.

The chain employs TRBV28 and TRBJ2-7; TRBD1 matches 8 bases. Germline V gene data show CDR1 as MDHEN and CDR2 as SYDVKM. This CDR3 has 15 residues. With V trimmed by 7 bases and J by 4 bases, 12 bases remained unmatched. The CDR3 loop is CASTPPQGGVYEQYF. The CDR3 DNA reads as TGTGCCAGCACCCCTCCACAGGGGGGAGTGTACGAGCAGTACTTC. Drawing the rest from reference TRBV28 and TRBJ2-7, the complete variable domain is DVKVTQSSRYLVKRTGEKVFLECVQDMDHENMFWYRQDPGLGLRLIYFSYDVKMKEKGDIPEGYSVSREKKERFSLILESASTNQTSMYLCASTPPQGGVYEQYFGPGTRLTVT.

A single count supports this clone. The rearrangement links TRBV27 to TRBJ1-2, with D perhaps TRBD1 (5 bases). Trimming took off 5 bases at V and 8 bases at J, with 24 bases between the two ends. The CDR3 extends over 16 amino acids. Germline CDR1 MNHEY, CDR2 SMNVEV (reference sequence). CDR3 region: CASSPSYRDRRGGYTF. The DNA of the CDR3 is TGTGCCAGCAGTCCCTCCTACCGAGACAGACGAGGCGGCTACACCTTC.

The chain employs TRBV5-1 and TRBJ1-2, with a tentative D call TRBD1 (5 bases). V gave up 3 bases and J gave up 7 bases, with 25 bases separating them. Germline CDR1 and CDR2: SGHRS and YFSETQ. The CDR3 is 17 residues long. In nucleotides, the CDR3 is TGCGCCAGCAGCTCTGACAGTGCCGGGCCTTGGACCTCTGGCTACACCTTC. Protein: CASSSDSAGPWTSGYTF.

V usage is TRBV6-1 and J usage is TRBJ1-5; 7 positions agree with TRBD1. Trimming at V came to 2 bases and at J to 4 bases, leaving 5 bases not matched to a gene. The germline V gene encodes CDR1 MNHNS and CDR2 SASEGT. The CDR3 is 15 amino acids. CDR3 amino acids: CASSETGVGNQPQHF. The DNA for the CDR3 is TGTGCCAGCAGTGAAACAGGGGTTGGAAATCAGCCCCAGCATTTT.